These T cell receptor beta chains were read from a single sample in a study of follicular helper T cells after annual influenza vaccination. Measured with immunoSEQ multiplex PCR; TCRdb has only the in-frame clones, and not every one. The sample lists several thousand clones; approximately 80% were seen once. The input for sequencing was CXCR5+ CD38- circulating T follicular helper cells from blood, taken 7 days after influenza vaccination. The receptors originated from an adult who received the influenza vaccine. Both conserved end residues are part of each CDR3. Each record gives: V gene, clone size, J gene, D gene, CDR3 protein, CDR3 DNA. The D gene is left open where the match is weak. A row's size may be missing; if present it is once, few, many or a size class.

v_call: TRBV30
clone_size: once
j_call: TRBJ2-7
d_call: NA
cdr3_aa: CAWSVNIGYEQYF
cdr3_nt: TGTGCCTGGAGTGTAAATATAGGCTACGAGCAGTACTTC

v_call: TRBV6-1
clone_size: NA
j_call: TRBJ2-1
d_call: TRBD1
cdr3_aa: CASDRGIYNEQFF
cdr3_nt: TGTGCCAGCGACAGGGGGATTTACAATGAGCAGTTCTTC

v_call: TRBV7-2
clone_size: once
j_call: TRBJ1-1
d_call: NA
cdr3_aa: CASSLRQAPEAFF
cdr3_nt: TGTGCCAGCAGCTTAAGGCAAGCTCCTGAAGCTTTCTTT

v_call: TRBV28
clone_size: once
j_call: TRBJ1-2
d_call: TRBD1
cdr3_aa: CASHPQGTAIYTF
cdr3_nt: TGTGCCAGCCACCCGCAAGGGACAGCAATCTACACCTTC

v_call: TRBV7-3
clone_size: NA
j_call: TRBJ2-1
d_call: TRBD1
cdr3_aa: CASSPTGSDEQFF
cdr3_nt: TGTGCCAGCAGCCCGACAGGGTCGGATGAGCAGTTCTTC

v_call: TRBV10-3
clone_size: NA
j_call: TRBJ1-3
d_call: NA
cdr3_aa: CAITRDLSGNTIYF
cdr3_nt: TGTGCCATTACACGGGACCTCTCTGGAAACACCATATATTTT

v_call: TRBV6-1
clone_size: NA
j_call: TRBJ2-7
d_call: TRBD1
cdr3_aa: CASSDMGQGSHEQYF
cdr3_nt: TGTGCCAGCAGTGACATGGGACAGGGGTCCCACGAGCAGTACTTC

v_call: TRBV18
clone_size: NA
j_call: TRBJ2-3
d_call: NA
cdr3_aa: CASSSGTDTQYF
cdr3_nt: TGTGCCAGCTCAAGCGGCACAGATACGCAGTATTTT

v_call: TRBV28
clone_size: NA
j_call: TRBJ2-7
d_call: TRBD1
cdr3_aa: CASNPPDRVYEQYF
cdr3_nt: TGTGCCAGCAACCCCCCGGACAGGGTCTACGAGCAGTACTTC

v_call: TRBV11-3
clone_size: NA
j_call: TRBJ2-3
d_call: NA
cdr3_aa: CASSSSPDHTDTQYF
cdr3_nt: TGTGCCAGCAGCTCCTCGCCAGACCACACAGATACGCAGTATTTT

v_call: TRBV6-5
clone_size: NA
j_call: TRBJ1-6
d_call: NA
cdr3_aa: CASSYGQENSPLHF
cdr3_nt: TGTGCCAGCAGTTATGGGCAGGAGAATTCACCCCTCCACTTT

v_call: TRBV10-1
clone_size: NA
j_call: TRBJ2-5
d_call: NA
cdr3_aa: CASSDHETQYF
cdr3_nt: TGCGCCAGCAGTGACCATGAGACCCAGTACTTC

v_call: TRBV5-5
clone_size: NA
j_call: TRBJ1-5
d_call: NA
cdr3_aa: CASSLTNNQPQHF
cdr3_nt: TGTGCCAGCAGCTTGACCAACAATCAGCCCCAGCATTTT

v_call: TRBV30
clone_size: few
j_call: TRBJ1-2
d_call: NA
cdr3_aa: CAWSVTDGYTF
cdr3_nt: TGTGCCTGGAGTGTAACGGATGGCTACACCTTC

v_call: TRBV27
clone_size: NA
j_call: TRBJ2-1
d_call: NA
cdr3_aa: CASSPDWGSYNEQFF
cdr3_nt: TGTGCCAGCTCCCCAGACTGGGGTTCCTACAATGAGCAGTTCTTC

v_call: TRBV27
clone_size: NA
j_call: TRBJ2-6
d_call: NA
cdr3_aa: CASSFISGANVLTF
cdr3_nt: TGTGCCAGCAGTTTCATCTCTGGGGCCAACGTCCTGACTTTC

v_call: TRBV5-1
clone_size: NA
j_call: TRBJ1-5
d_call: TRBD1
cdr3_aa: CASSLAGQANQPQHF
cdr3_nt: TGCGCCAGCAGCTTGGCGGGACAGGCGAATCAGCCCCAGCATTTT

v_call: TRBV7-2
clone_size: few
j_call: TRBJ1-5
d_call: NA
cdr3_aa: CASNAGRNQPQHF
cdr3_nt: TGTGCCAGCAACGCAGGACGAAATCAGCCCCAGCATTTT

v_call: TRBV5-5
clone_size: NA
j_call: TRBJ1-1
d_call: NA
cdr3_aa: CASSLARGRENTEAFF
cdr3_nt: TGTGCCAGCAGCTTGGCCCGGGGCAGGGAGAACACTGAAGCTTTCTTT

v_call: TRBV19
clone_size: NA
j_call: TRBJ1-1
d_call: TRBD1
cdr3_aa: CASSRDRGAEAFF
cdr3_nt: TGTGCCAGTAGCAGGGACAGGGGGGCTGAAGCTTTCTTT

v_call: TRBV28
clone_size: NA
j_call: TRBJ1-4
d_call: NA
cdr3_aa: CASSGDGTNEKLFF
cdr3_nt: TGTGCCAGCAGTGGGGACGGAACTAATGAAAAACTGTTTTTT

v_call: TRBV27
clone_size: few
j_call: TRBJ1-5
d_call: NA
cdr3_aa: CASTPRASAGQPQHF
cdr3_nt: TGTGCCAGCACCCCCAGGGCCTCGGCGGGACAGCCCCAGCATTTT

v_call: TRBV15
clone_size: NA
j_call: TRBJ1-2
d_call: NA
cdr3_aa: CATSRAPGEGYTF
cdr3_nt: TGTGCCACCAGCAGAGCCCCCGGAGAGGGCTACACCTTC

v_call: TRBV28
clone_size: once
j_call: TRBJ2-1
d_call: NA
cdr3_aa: CAIGTPFNEQFF
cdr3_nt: TGTGCCATCGGGACACCTTTCAATGAGCAGTTCTTC

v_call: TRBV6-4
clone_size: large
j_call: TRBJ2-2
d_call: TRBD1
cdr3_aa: CASSRDSSTGELFF
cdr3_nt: TGTGCCAGCAGTAGGGACAGTAGCACCGGGGAGCTGTTTTTT

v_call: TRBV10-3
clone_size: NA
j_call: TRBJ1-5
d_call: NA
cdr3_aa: CAISEVRESQPQHF
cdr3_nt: TGTGCCATCAGTGAAGTCAGGGAGAGTCAGCCCCAGCATTTT

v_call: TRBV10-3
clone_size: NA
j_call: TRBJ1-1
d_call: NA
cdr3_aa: CAIRIDTGRAEAFF
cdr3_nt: TGTGCCATCAGGATAGACACAGGGCGGGCTGAAGCTTTCTTT

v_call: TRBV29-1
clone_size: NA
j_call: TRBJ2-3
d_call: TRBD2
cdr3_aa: CSVEDPAGVDTQYF
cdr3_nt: TGCAGCGTTGAAGATCCCGCGGGAGTGGATACGCAGTATTTT

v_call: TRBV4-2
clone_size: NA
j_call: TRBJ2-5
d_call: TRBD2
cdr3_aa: CASSQQGLAGGPIQETQYF
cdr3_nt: TGTGCCAGCAGCCAACAGGGACTAGCGGGGGGGCCCATTCAAGAGACCCAGTACTTC